This T cell receptor (beta chain) was captured in a study of shared clonotypes between healthy human individuals. J lost 6 bases, V lost 0 bases, and 9 bases had no gene match. The CDR3 is made up of 16 amino acids. CDR1 is SGHRS, CDR2 YFSETQ, per germline. This clone was observed once. Profiling relied on immunoSEQ multiplex PCR, and the TCRdb table lists in-frame clones only, not all of them. The sample holds some 2 million clones; over 85% are singletons and the top ten take roughly 0.13%. The material sequenced was naive CD4+ T cells sorted from blood. Sample subset: CD45RA+ positively selected. The TCR comes from a man aged 18 to 35 in good health. This chain uses TRBV5-1 with TRBJ2-1; 7 nucleotides agree with TRBD2. CDR3 bases: TGCGCCAGCAGCTTGGCCGGGGCGGGGGTCAGCAATGAGCAGTTCTTC. Its translation: CASSLAGAGVSNEQFF.